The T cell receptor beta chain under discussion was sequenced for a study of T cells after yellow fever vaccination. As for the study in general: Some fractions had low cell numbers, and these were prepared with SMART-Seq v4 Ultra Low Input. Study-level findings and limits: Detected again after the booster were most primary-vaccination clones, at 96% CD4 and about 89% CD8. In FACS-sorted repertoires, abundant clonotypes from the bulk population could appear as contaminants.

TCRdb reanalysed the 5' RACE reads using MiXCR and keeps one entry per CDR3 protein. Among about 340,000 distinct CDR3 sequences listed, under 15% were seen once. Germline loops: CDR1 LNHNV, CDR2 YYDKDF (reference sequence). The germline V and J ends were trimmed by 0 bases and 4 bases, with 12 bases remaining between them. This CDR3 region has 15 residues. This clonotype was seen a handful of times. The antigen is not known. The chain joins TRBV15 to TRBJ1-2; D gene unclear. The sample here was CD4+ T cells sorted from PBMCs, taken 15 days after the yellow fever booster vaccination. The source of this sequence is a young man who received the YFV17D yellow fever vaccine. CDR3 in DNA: TGTGCCACCAGCAGAGAAGTCCATCCCTCCTATGGCTACACCTTC. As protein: CATSREVHPSYGYTF. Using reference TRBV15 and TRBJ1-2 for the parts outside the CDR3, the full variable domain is DAMVIQNPRYQVTQFGKPVTLSCSQTLNHNVMYWYQQKSSQAPKLLFHYYDKDFNNEADTPDNFQSRRPNTSFCFLDIRSPGLGDTAMYLCATSREVHPSYGYTFGSGTRLTVV.